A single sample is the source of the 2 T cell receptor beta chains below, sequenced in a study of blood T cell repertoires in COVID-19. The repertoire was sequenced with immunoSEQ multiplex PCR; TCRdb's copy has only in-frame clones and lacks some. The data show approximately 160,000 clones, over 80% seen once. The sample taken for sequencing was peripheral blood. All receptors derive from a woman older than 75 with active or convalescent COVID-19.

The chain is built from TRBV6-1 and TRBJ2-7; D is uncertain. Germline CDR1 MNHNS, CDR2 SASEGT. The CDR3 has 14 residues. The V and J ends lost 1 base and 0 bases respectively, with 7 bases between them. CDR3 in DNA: TGTGCCAGCAGTGAAGGTGGCAGCTCCTACGAGCAGTACTTC. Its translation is CASSEGGSSYEQYF.

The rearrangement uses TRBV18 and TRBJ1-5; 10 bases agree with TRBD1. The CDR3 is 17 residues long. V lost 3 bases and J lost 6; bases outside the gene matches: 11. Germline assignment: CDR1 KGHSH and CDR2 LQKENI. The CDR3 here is CASSPSGTGVGGQPQHF. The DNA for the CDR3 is TGTGCCAGCTCACCGTCCGGGACAGGGGTCGGGGGTCAGCCCCAGCATTTT.